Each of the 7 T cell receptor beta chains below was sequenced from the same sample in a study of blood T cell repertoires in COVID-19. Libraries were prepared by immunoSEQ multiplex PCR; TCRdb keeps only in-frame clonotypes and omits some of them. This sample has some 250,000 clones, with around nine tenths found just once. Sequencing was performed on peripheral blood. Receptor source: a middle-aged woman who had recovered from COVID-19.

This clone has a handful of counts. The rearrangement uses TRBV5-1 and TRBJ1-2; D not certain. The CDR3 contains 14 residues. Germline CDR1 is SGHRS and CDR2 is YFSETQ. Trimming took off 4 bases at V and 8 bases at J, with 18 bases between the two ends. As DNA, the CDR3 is TGCGCCAGCAGCGCGGATACGGCCGCGGGCGGCTACACCTTC. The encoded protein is CASSADTAAGGYTF.

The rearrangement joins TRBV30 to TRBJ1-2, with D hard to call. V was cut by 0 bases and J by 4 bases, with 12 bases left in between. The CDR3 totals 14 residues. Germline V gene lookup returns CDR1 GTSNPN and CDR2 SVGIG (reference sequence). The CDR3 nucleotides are TGTGCCTGGAGTGTACTGGCGGGCAGCTATGGCTACACCTTC. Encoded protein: CAWSVLAGSYGYTF.

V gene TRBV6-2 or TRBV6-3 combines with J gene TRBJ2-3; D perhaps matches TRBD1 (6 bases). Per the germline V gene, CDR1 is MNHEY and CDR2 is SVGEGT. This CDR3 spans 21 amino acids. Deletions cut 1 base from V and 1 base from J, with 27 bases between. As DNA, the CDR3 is TGTGCCAGCAGTTACTTGGCAGGGGAGACCCTCACCCACTCTCGCACAGATACGCAGTATTTT. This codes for CASSYLAGETLTHSRTDTQYF.

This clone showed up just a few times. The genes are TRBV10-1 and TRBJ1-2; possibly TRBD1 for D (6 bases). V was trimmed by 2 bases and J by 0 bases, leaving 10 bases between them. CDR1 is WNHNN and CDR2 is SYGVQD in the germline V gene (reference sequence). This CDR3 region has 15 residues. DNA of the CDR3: TGCGCCAGCAGTGAGGGGACAAATACTAACTATGGCTACACCTTC. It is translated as CASSEGTNTNYGYTF.

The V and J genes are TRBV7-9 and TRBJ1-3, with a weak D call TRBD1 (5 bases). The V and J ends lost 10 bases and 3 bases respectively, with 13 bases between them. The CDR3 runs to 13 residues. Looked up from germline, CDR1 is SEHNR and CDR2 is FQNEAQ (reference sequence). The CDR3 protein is CATQVGGGNTIYF. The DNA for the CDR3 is TGTGCCACCCAAGTCGGGGGTGGAAACACCATATATTTT.

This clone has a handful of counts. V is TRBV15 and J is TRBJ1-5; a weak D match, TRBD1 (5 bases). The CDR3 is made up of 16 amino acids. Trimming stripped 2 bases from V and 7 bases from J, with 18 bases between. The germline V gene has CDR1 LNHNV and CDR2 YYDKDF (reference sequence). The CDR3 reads CATSRSRGGWRQPQHF. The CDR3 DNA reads TGTGCCACCAGCAGATCCCGGGGGGGTTGGAGACAGCCCCAGCATTTT.

Here the CDR3 reads CASSVEGRDRANVLTF. In DNA, the CDR3 is TGTGCCAGCAGCGTAGAGGGGAGGGATCGGGCCAACGTCCTGACTTTC. J is TRBJ2-6 and V is TRBV9; 7 positions match TRBD2. Germline lookup yields CDR1 SGDLS and CDR2 YYNGEE. After removal of 0 bases from V and 5 bases from J, the junction contained 5 bases not matched to a gene. CDR3 length: 16 amino acids.